This entry is about one T cell receptor (beta chain). With V trimmed by 1 base and J by 5 bases, 3 bases remained unmatched. The length of the CDR3 is 14 residues. Germline-derived CDR1 and CDR2 are LNHNV and YYDKDF (reference sequence). Sequenced by immunoSEQ multiplex PCR; TCRdb stores in-frame clones only, minus some. The sample lists about 130,000 clones, roughly 90% occurring once. This sample stems from a study of control samples from healthy donors and cancer patients. The sequenced sample was blood. The chain recombines TRBV15 with TRBJ2-5; 8 bases fit TRBD1. This TCR derives from a man between 40 and 49 years old in good health. The CDR3 nucleotides are TGTGCCACCAGCAGAGCCAGGGGGCGCGAGACCCAGTACTTC. It codes for CATSRARGRETQYF. The full variable domain, its missing parts supplied by reference TRBV15 and TRBJ2-5, is DAMVIQNPRYQVTQFGKPVTLSCSQTLNHNVMYWYQQKSSQAPKLLFHYYDKDFNNEADTPDNFQSRRPNTSFCFLDIRSPGLGDTAMYLCATSRARGRETQYFGPGTRLLVL.